This T cell receptor beta chain derives from a study of post-analysis software for immune sequencing data. In germline, CDR1 is SGHVS, CDR2 FQNEAQ. The length of the CDR3 is 17 residues. With regard to this clonotype: Antigen unknown. A read error may explain this, as a much larger clone is one base away.

Points from the study as a whole: Five or six TRBV segments appeared more often in patients than in controls, and TRBV5-6, TRBV5-1 and TRBV20-1 were among these.

Sequencing libraries made from TCR beta cDNA carried unique molecular identifiers. The authors obtained 540,000 or so cDNA molecules from roughly 1.1 to 9.2 million T cells. MiXCR was run by TCRdb on the PCR reads, yielding one entry per CDR3 protein. The repertoire holds over 150,000 distinct CDR3 sequences, with around 28% as singletons. The chain has TRBV7-8 and TRBJ2-1, with 7 nucleotides matching TRBD2. This receptor was obtained from a girl aged 5-17 years with multiple sclerosis. Sequences were obtained from blood. CDR3 DNA: TGTGCCAGCAGCTTAGTGGGGGGGAAGTCCTCTTACAGTGAGCAGTTCTTC. Protein product: CASSLVGGKSSYSEQFF.